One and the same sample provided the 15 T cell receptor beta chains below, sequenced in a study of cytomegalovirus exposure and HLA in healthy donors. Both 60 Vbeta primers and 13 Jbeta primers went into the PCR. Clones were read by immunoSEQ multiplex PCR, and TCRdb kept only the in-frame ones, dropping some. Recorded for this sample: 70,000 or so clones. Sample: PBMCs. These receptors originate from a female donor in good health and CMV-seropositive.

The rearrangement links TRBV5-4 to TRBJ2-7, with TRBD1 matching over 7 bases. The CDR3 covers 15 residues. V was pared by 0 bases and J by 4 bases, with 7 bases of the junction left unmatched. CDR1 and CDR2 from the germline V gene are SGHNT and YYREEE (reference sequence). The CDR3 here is CASSLGVGQIYEQYF. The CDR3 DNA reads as TGTGCCAGCAGCTTGGGGGTGGGACAGATATACGAGCAGTACTTC.

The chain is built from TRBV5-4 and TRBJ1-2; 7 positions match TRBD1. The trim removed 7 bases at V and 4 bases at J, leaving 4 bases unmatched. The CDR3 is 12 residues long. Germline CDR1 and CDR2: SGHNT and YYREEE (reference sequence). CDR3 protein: CASQGQSYGYTF. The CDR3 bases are TGTGCCAGCCAGGGACAGTCCTATGGCTACACCTTC.

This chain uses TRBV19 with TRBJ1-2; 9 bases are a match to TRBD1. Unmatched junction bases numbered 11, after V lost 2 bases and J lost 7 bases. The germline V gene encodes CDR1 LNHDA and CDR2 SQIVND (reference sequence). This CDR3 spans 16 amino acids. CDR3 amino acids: CASSITDRGLSFGYTF. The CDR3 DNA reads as TGTGCCAGTAGTATAACGGACAGGGGTTTAAGCTTTGGCTACACCTTC.

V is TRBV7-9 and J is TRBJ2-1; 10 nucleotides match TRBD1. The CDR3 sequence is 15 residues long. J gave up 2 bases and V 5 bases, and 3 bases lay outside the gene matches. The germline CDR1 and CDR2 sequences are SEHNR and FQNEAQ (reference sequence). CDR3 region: CASSRDRGTYNEQFF. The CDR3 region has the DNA TGTGCCAGCAGCCGGGACAGGGGAACCTACAATGAGCAGTTCTTC.

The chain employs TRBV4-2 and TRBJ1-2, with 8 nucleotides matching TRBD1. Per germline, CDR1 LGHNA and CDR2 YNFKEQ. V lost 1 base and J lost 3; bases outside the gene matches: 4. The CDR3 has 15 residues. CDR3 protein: CASSQVEDRDYGYTF. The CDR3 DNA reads TGTGCCAGCAGCCAAGTCGAGGACAGGGACTATGGCTACACCTTC.

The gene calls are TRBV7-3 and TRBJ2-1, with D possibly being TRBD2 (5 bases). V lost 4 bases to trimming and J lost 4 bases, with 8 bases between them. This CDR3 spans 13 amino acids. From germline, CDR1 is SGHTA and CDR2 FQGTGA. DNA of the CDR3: TGTGCCAGCAGCTCGTCGGGGTACAATGAGCAGTTCTTC. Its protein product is CASSSSGYNEQFF.

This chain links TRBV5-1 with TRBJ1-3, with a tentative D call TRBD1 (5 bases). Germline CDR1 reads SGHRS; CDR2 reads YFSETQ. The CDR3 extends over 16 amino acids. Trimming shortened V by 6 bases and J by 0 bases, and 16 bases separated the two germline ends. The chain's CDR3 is CASTSSTVFSGNTIYF. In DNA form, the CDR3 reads TGCGCCAGCACCTCATCGACAGTATTCTCTGGAAACACCATATATTTT.

The CDR3 is CASSQEGQGHGNTIYF. For the CDR3, the DNA is TGCGCCAGCAGCCAAGAGGGACAGGGGCATGGAAACACCATATATTTT. The rearrangement uses TRBV4-3 and TRBJ1-3, with 10 bases that match TRBD1. The CDR3 sequence is 16 residues long. The trim removed 0 bases at V and 3 bases at J, leaving 2 bases unmatched. Germline CDR1 LGHNA, CDR2 YSLEER.

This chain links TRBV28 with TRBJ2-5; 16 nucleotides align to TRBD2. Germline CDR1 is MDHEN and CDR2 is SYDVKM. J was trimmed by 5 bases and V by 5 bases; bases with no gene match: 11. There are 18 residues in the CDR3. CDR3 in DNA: TGTGCCAGCAGTCCTGGGACTAGCGGGAGGGCCCCGGGGGAGACCCAGTACTTC. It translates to CASSPGTSGRAPGETQYF.

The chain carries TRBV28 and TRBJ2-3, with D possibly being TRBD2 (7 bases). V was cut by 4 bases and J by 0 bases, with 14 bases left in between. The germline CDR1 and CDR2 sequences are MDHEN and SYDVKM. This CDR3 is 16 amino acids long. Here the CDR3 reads CASSSGRGGSTDTQYF. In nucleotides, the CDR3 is TGTGCCAGCAGTTCGGGTAGGGGGGGCAGCACAGATACGCAGTATTTT.

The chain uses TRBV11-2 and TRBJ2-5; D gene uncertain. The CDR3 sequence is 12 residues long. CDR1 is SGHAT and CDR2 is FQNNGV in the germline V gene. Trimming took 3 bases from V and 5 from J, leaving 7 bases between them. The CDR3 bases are TGTGCCAGCAGCTTTGAGGTGGAGACCCAGTACTTC. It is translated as CASSFEVETQYF. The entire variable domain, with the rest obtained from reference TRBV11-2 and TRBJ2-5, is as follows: EAGVAQSPRYKIIEKRQSVAFWCNPISGHATLYWYQQILGQGPKLLIQFQNNGVVDDSQLPKDRFSAERLKGVDSTLKIQPAKLEDSAVYLCASSFEVETQYFGPGTRLLVL.

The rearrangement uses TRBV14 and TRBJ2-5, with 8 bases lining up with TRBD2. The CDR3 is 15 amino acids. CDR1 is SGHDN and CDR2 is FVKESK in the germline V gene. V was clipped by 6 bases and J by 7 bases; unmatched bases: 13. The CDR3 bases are TGTGCCAGCAGTCACAGCGGGGGTCCAACTGGGACCCAGTACTTC. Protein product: CASSHSGGPTGTQYF.

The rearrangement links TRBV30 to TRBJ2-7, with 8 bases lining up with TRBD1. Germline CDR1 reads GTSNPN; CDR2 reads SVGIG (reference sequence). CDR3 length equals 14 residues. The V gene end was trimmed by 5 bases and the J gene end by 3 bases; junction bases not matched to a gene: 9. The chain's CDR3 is CAWGTGTGYYEQYF. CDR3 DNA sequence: TGTGCCTGGGGAACCGGGACAGGATACTACGAGCAGTACTTC.

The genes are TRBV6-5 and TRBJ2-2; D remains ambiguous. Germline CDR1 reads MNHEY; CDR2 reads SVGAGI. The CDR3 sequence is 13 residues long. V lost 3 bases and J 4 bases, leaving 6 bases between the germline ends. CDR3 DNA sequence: TGTGCCAGCAGTTATTCGGGCACCGGGGAGCTGTTTTTT. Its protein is CASSYSGTGELFF.

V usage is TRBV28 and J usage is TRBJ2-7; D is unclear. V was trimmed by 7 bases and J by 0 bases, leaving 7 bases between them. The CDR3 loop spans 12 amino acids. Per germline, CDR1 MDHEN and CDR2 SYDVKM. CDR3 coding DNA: TGTGCCAGCACGGTGTCCTCCTACGAGCAGTACTTC. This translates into CASTVSSYEQYF. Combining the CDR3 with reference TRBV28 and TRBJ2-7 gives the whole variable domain DVKVTQSSRYLVKRTGEKVFLECVQDMDHENMFWYRQDPGLGLRLIYFSYDVKMKEKGDIPEGYSVSREKKERFSLILESASTNQTSMYLCASTVSSYEQYFGPGTRLTVT.